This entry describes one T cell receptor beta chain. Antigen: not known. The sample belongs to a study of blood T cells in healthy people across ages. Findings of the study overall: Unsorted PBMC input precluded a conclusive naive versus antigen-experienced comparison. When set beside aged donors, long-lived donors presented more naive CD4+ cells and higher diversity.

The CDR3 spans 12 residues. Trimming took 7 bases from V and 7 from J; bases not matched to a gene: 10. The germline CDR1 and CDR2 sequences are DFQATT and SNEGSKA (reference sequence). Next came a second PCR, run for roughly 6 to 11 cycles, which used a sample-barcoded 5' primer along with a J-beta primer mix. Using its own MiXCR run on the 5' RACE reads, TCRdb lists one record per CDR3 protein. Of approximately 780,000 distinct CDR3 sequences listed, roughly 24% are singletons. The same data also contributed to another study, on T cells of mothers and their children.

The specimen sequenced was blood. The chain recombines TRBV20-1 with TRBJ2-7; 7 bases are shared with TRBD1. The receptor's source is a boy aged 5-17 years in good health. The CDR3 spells CSVTGLPGEQYF. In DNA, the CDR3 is TGCAGTGTGACAGGGCTACCAGGAGAGCAGTACTTC.